Described below is a single T cell receptor (beta chain) sequence and its context. The record originates from a study of blood T cell repertoires in COVID-19. V shed 6 bases and J shed 4 bases, with 19 bases lying between them. This CDR3 spans 16 amino acids. From germline, CDR1 is MDHEN and CDR2 SYDVKM. Sequencing was performed with immunoSEQ multiplex PCR; in TCRdb, only in-frame clones are kept and a portion is missing. The profile covers 90,000 to 120,000 clones, with about three quarters appearing a single time and about 5.9% taken by the ten largest. This chain connects TRBV28 to TRBJ1-5; D possibly corresponds to TRBD1 (5 bases). The sequenced sample consisted of peripheral blood. The receptor's source is a man older than 75 with acute or convalescent COVID-19. CDR3 DNA sequence: TGTGCCAGCAGCCCCCCCAGGGCACCGAGGAATCAGCCCCAGCATTTT. The encoded protein is CASSPPRAPRNQPQHF.